These T cell receptor beta chains were read from a single sample in a study of blood T cell repertoires in COVID-19. Some clones are missing from TCRdb's copy, which holds only in-frame ones; the method was immunoSEQ multiplex PCR. The sample holds around 250,000 clones, 65% to 85% seen once. The material sequenced was PBMCs or T cells enriched from blood (not recorded which). These receptor sequences come from a man aged 45 to 65 who had recovered from COVID-19. The CDR3 runs from the conserved cysteine through the conserved F or W. Fields, in order: V gene, D gene, J gene, clone size, CDR3 protein, CDR3 DNA. D genes are given only for firm matches. Size tells how often a clone was seen (once, few, many) or the class of an expanded clone, and some rows leave it out.

V gene: TRBV2; D gene: TRBD1; J gene: TRBJ2-5; clone size: -; CDR3 protein: CASSGYLGQGEETQYF; CDR3 DNA: TGTGCCAGCAGTGGATACTTGGGACAGGGGGAAGAGACCCAGTACTTC
V gene: TRBV10-2; D gene: -; J gene: TRBJ2-3; clone size: once; CDR3 protein: CASSVLTGTTPDTQYF; CDR3 DNA: TGCGCCAGCAGTGTCCTGACAGGTACCACCCCAGATACGCAGTATTTT
V gene: TRBV19; D gene: -; J gene: TRBJ2-2; clone size: -; CDR3 protein: CASSISRAGELFF; CDR3 DNA: TGTGCCAGTAGTATCTCCCGCGCCGGGGAGCTGTTTTTT
V gene: TRBV11-2; D gene: -; J gene: TRBJ2-5; clone size: few; CDR3 protein: CASSSQTGETQYF; CDR3 DNA: TGTGCCAGCAGCTCCCAAACGGGGGAGACCCAGTACTTC
V gene: TRBV5-1; D gene: TRBD1; J gene: TRBJ2-1; clone size: -; CDR3 protein: CASSPGQGARNEQFF; CDR3 DNA: TGCGCCAGCAGCCCGGGACAGGGGGCGCGAAATGAGCAGTTCTTC
V gene: TRBV12-3/TRBV12-4; D gene: TRBD1; J gene: TRBJ1-1; clone size: -; CDR3 protein: CASSFRGLGAFF; CDR3 DNA: TGTGCCAGCAGTTTTAGGGGGCTGGGAGCTTTCTTT
V gene: TRBV10-1; D gene: -; J gene: TRBJ2-1; clone size: -; CDR3 protein: CASSRQEYNEQFF; CDR3 DNA: TGCGCCAGCAGTCGACAGGAGTACAATGAGCAGTTCTTC
V gene: TRBV6-1; D gene: -; J gene: TRBJ2-6; clone size: once; CDR3 protein: CASSGRQVSGANVLTF; CDR3 DNA: TGTGCCAGCAGTGGTCGACAGGTCTCTGGGGCCAACGTCCTGACTTTC
V gene: TRBV5-1; D gene: TRBD1; J gene: TRBJ2-2; clone size: -; CDR3 protein: CASSTKGATGELFF; CDR3 DNA: TGCGCCAGCAGTACCAAGGGGGCCACCGGGGAGCTGTTTTTT
V gene: TRBV10-3; D gene: -; J gene: TRBJ1-6; clone size: once; CDR3 protein: CAISESSRNSPLHF; CDR3 DNA: TGTGCCATCAGTGAGTCGAGTCGGAATTCACCCCTCCACTTT
V gene: TRBV19; D gene: -; J gene: TRBJ2-3; clone size: -; CDR3 protein: CASSIGGPSVGTDTQYF; CDR3 DNA: TGTGCCAGTAGTATAGGGGGCCCTTCGGTTGGCACAGATACGCAGTATTTT
V gene: TRBV5-1; D gene: TRBD1; J gene: TRBJ2-7; clone size: -; CDR3 protein: CASSSDRGPLGEQYF; CDR3 DNA: TGCGCCAGCAGCTCGGACAGGGGCCCATTAGGAGAGCAGTACTTC
V gene: TRBV14; D gene: TRBD2; J gene: TRBJ2-3; clone size: -; CDR3 protein: CASSQATSGGYTQYF; CDR3 DNA: TGTGCCAGCAGCCAAGCCACAAGCGGGGGATATACGCAGTATTTT
V gene: TRBV5-1; D gene: -; J gene: TRBJ2-6; clone size: -; CDR3 protein: CASSKTQGSGANVLTF; CDR3 DNA: TGCGCCAGCAGCAAAACACAGGGCTCTGGGGCCAACGTCCTGACTTTC
V gene: TRBV10-1; D gene: TRBD1; J gene: TRBJ2-1; clone size: -; CDR3 protein: CASSEGQAGYNEQFF; CDR3 DNA: TGCGCCAGCAGTGAGGGACAGGCAGGCTACAATGAGCAGTTCTTC
V gene: TRBV9; D gene: -; J gene: TRBJ2-7; clone size: -; CDR3 protein: CASSSDAWKQYF; CDR3 DNA: TGTGCCAGCAGCAGCGACGCCTGGAAGCAGTACTTC
V gene: TRBV5-8; D gene: -; J gene: TRBJ1-1; clone size: -; CDR3 protein: CASSGDSLMNTEAFF; CDR3 DNA: TGTGCCAGCAGCGGGGACTCACTCATGAACACTGAAGCTTTCTTT
V gene: TRBV27; D gene: TRBD1; J gene: TRBJ1-4; clone size: -; CDR3 protein: CASSPWDSNNEKLFF; CDR3 DNA: TGTGCCAGCAGTCCCTGGGACAGCAACAATGAAAAACTGTTTTTT
V gene: TRBV28; D gene: -; J gene: TRBJ1-2; clone size: -; CDR3 protein: CASSTRQSPGCTF; CDR3 DNA: TGTGCCAGCAGTACTCGACAGTCCCCCGGGTGCACCTTC
V gene: TRBV2; D gene: TRBD1; J gene: TRBJ1-6; clone size: -; CDR3 protein: CASRPGTGGSSYNSPLHF; CDR3 DNA: TGTGCCAGCAGGCCAGGGACAGGGGGCTCATCCTATAATTCACCCCTCCACTTT
V gene: TRBV3-1/TRBV3-2; D gene: TRBD2; J gene: TRBJ2-4; clone size: -; CDR3 protein: CASSPSGGQREGMGGIQYF; CDR3 DNA: TGTGCCAGCAGCCCTTCCGGGGGGCAGCGGGAGGGAATGGGCGGCATTCAGTACTTC
V gene: TRBV19; D gene: TRBD1; J gene: TRBJ1-5; clone size: -; CDR3 protein: CASSTTGKLHF; CDR3 DNA: TGTGCCAGCTCAACGACAGGGAAGTTGCATTTT
V gene: TRBV19; D gene: TRBD1; J gene: TRBJ1-5; clone size: -; CDR3 protein: CASRTGTGESQPQHF; CDR3 DNA: TGTGCCAGTAGGACCGGGACAGGGGAAAGTCAGCCCCAGCATTTT
V gene: TRBV6-5; D gene: TRBD2; J gene: TRBJ2-7; clone size: -; CDR3 protein: CASSYLLAGEQYF; CDR3 DNA: TGTGCCAGCAGTTACCTACTAGCGGGGGAGCAGTACTTC
V gene: TRBV7-3; D gene: TRBD2; J gene: TRBJ2-2; clone size: -; CDR3 protein: CASGAPGRARSGELFF; CDR3 DNA: TGTGCCAGTGGAGCACCCGGGAGGGCCAGGAGCGGGGAGCTGTTTTTT
V gene: TRBV7-2; D gene: -; J gene: TRBJ1-5; clone size: -; CDR3 protein: CASSLDGGSNQPQHF; CDR3 DNA: TGTGCCAGCAGCTTAGATGGGGGCTCCAATCAGCCCCAGCATTTT
V gene: TRBV4-1; D gene: TRBD1; J gene: TRBJ1-3; clone size: once; CDR3 protein: CASQGTGPQLSGNTIYF; CDR3 DNA: TGCGCCAGCCAAGGGACAGGGCCGCAGCTCTCTGGAAACACCATATATTTT
V gene: TRBV6-6; D gene: -; J gene: TRBJ1-1; clone size: once; CDR3 protein: CASSYEQGNTEAFF; CDR3 DNA: TGTGCCAGCAGTTACGAACAGGGAAACACTGAAGCTTTCTTT
V gene: TRBV7-2; D gene: -; J gene: TRBJ2-5; clone size: -; CDR3 protein: CASSFFAKETQYF; CDR3 DNA: TGTGCCAGCAGCTTCTTCGCGAAAGAGACCCAGTACTTC
V gene: TRBV6-5; D gene: -; J gene: TRBJ2-7; clone size: -; CDR3 protein: CASSSPGLPYEQYF; CDR3 DNA: TGTGCCAGCAGTTCTCCGGGTCTCCCCTACGAGCAGTACTTC
V gene: TRBV7-2; D gene: TRBD2; J gene: TRBJ2-7; clone size: -; CDR3 protein: CASSLTSGRTAEQYF; CDR3 DNA: TGTGCCAGCAGCTTAACCAGCGGGAGGACCGCCGAGCAGTACTTC
V gene: TRBV4-2; D gene: TRBD2; J gene: TRBJ2-5; clone size: few; CDR3 protein: CASSQGPGGPETQYF; CDR3 DNA: TGTGCCAGCAGCCAAGGTCCGGGGGGGCCGGAGACCCAGTACTTC
V gene: TRBV19; D gene: -; J gene: TRBJ2-7; clone size: -; CDR3 protein: CASTEVLTYEQYF; CDR3 DNA: TGTGCCAGTACCGAGGTCCTAACCTACGAGCAGTACTTC
V gene: TRBV5-1; D gene: TRBD2; J gene: TRBJ2-3; clone size: -; CDR3 protein: CASSLESSGGPDTQYF; CDR3 DNA: TGCGCCAGCAGCTTGGAGTCTAGCGGGGGGCCAGATACGCAGTATTTT
V gene: TRBV10-1; D gene: TRBD1; J gene: TRBJ1-5; clone size: -; CDR3 protein: CATKDRGPNQPQHF; CDR3 DNA: TGCGCCACCAAGGACAGGGGGCCCAATCAGCCCCAGCATTTT
V gene: TRBV11-2; D gene: -; J gene: TRBJ1-4; clone size: -; CDR3 protein: CASSLDKWGSEYEKLFF; CDR3 DNA: TGTGCCAGCAGCTTAGATAAATGGGGCAGTGAATATGAAAAGCTGTTTTTT
V gene: TRBV30; D gene: TRBD1; J gene: TRBJ2-7; clone size: -; CDR3 protein: CAWSGTGGMGYEQYF; CDR3 DNA: TGTGCCTGGAGTGGGACAGGGGGCATGGGCTACGAGCAGTACTTC
V gene: TRBV10-1; D gene: TRBD1; J gene: TRBJ2-7; clone size: -; CDR3 protein: CASSDTGARYEQYF; CDR3 DNA: TGCGCCAGCAGTGATACAGGGGCAAGGTACGAGCAGTACTTC
V gene: TRBV5-1; D gene: -; J gene: TRBJ2-4; clone size: -; CDR3 protein: CASSPGDSGSIQYF; CDR3 DNA: TGCGCCAGCAGCCCCGGGGATTCGGGGAGCATTCAGTACTTC
V gene: TRBV5-4; D gene: TRBD1; J gene: TRBJ1-2; clone size: many; CDR3 protein: CASSFRTGTYGYTF; CDR3 DNA: TGTGCCAGCAGCTTTCGGACAGGGACCTATGGCTACACCTTC
V gene: TRBV11-3; D gene: -; J gene: TRBJ2-3; clone size: -; CDR3 protein: CASSQSLVRTTLSTQYF; CDR3 DNA: TGTGCCAGCAGCCAATCTTTAGTGAGGACTACACTCAGTACGCAGTATTTT
V gene: TRBV6-1; D gene: -; J gene: TRBJ1-1; clone size: -; CDR3 protein: CASSDHKRMNTEAFF; CDR3 DNA: TGTGCCAGCAGTGACCACAAGAGGATGAACACTGAAGCTTTCTTT
V gene: TRBV11-2; D gene: -; J gene: TRBJ2-7; clone size: -; CDR3 protein: CASSLRGDYYEQYF; CDR3 DNA: TGTGCCAGCAGCCTCAGGGGCGATTACTACGAGCAGTACTTC
V gene: TRBV4-3; D gene: -; J gene: TRBJ2-7; clone size: -; CDR3 protein: CASSQAPGQFYEQYF; CDR3 DNA: TGCGCCAGCAGCCAAGCTCCGGGACAATTCTACGAGCAGTACTTC
V gene: TRBV7-9; D gene: -; J gene: TRBJ1-1; clone size: -; CDR3 protein: CASSRFGNTEAFF; CDR3 DNA: TGTGCCAGCAGCCGGTTTGGGAACACTGAAGCTTTCTTT